Listed below are T cell receptor beta chains from one sample, sequenced in a study of metastatic and nonmetastatic thyroid tumors. With MiXCR, TCRdb reprocessed the PCR reads. The repertoire holds 12,000 or so clones, 27% seen once, with about a fifth in the top ten. The material sequenced was adjacent normal tissue. The receptors were sampled from a male donor with papillary thyroid cancer or a benign thyroid nodule (not recorded which). Some clones in this sample may be carry-over from other donors' samples. CDR3s include the opening cysteine and the closing phenylalanine or tryptophan. D genes are given only for firm matches. A clone size is listed for some rows: how often the clone was seen (once, few, many), or a class if it is expanded.

TRBV4-3,TRBJ1-1,-,-,14,CASSQDSRGLGAFF,TGCGCCAGCAGCCAAGATAGTCGGGGGCTTGGAGCTTTCTTT
TRBV7-2,TRBJ2-1,-,-,11,CASILVGEQFF,TGTGCCAGTATCTTAGTGGGAGAGCAGTTCTTC
TRBV18,TRBJ1-5,few,TRBD1,14,CASSRDRINQPQHF,TGTGCCAGCTCACGGGACAGAATTAATCAGCCCCAGCATTTT
TRBV7-8,TRBJ1-5,-,-,15,CASSYDQGPGQPQHF,TGTGCCAGCAGCTACGACCAGGGGCCGGGGCAGCCCCAGCATTTT
TRBV11-2,TRBJ2-5,-,TRBD2,17,CASSLEGGSGVEETQYF,TGTGCCAGCAGCTTAGAAGGCGGGAGCGGTGTAGAGGAGACCCAGTACTTC
TRBV12-3/TRBV12-4,TRBJ2-2,few,TRBD1,15,CASSYTGGHTGELFF,TGTGCCAGCAGCTATACAGGGGGCCACACCGGGGAGCTGTTTTTC
TRBV11-1,TRBJ2-3,-,TRBD2,16,CASSLVSGAHGDTQYF,TGTGCCAGCAGCCTTGTAAGCGGGGCTCATGGTGATACGCAGTATTTT
TRBV3-1,TRBJ2-7,many,-,14,CASSQASGSYEQYF,TGTGCCAGCAGCCAAGCGAGCGGCTCCTACGAGCAGTACTTC
TRBV6-5,TRBJ2-2,few,TRBD2,17,CASSFTGLAGNTGELFF,TGTGCCAGCAGTTTTACAGGACTAGCGGGAAACACCGGGGAGCTGTTTTTT
TRBV6-1,TRBJ2-3,few,TRBD2,15,CASSEASGIADTQYF,TGTGCCAGCAGTGAAGCTAGCGGGATTGCAGATACGCAGTATTTT
TRBV3-1,TRBJ1-6,many,-,15,CASSARAEYNSPLHF,TGTGCCAGCAGCGCCAGGGCCGAGTATAATTCACCCCTCCACTTT
TRBV20-1,TRBJ2-7,-,-,11,CSARDPYEQYF,TGCAGTGCTAGAGATCCCTACGAGCAGTACTTC
TRBV9,TRBJ2-1,-,TRBD2,17,CASMDSGTGESYNEQFF,TGTGCCAGCATGGATAGCGGGACCGGCGAGTCCTACAATGAGCAGTTCTTC
TRBV15,TRBJ2-7,few,-,16,CATSRDGGARAYEQYF,TGTGCCACCAGCAGAGATGGGGGCGCTCGGGCCTACGAGCAGTACTTC
TRBV19,TRBJ1-4,-,-,13,CASTGPTKEKLFF,TGTGCCAGTACGGGACCAACGAAGGAAAAACTGTTTTTT
TRBV7-2,TRBJ2-1,few,TRBD2,15,CASSFSGRARQEQFF,TGTGCCAGCAGCTTTAGCGGGAGGGCGAGACAAGAGCAGTTCTTC
TRBV5-1,TRBJ2-1,-,-,18,CASSSRPSRESSYNEQFF,TGCGCCAGCAGCAGCCGACCCTCGAGGGAAAGCTCCTACAATGAGCAGTTCTTC
TRBV12-3/TRBV12-4,TRBJ1-5,medium-sized,TRBD1,14,CASSQGQGNQPQHF,TGTGCCAGCAGTCAAGGACAGGGAAATCAGCCCCAGCATTTT
TRBV28,TRBJ1-6,many,-,15,CASKQHSSYNSPLHF,TGTGCCAGCAAACAACACAGCTCCTATAATTCACCCCTCCACTTT
TRBV6-5,TRBJ2-7,-,-,15,CASSYRLGVTYEQYF,TGTGCCAGCAGTTACCGACTTGGGGTCACCTACGAGCAGTACTTC
TRBV3-1,TRBJ2-6,-,TRBD2,18,CASSHRTSGSSGANVLTF,TGTGCCAGCAGCCACAGGACTAGCGGAAGCTCTGGGGCCAACGTCCTGACTTTC
TRBV6-1,TRBJ2-5,medium-sized,TRBD1,16,CASSNPDRGFQETQYF,TGTGCCAGCAGTAACCCGGACAGGGGGTTCCAAGAGACCCAGTACTTC
TRBV7-8,TRBJ1-1,once,-,13,CASSLAERTEASF,TGTGCCAGCAGCTTAGCGGAGAGGACTGAAGCTTCCTTT
TRBV30,TRBJ2-7,few,-,16,CAWSVGVQGRYYEQYF,TGTGCCTGGAGTGTTGGTGTTCAGGGGAGATACTACGAGCAGTACTTC
TRBV28,TRBJ1-2,-,-,11,CASSFGYGYTF,TGTGCCAGCAGTTTTGGCTATGGCTACACCTTC
TRBV28,TRBJ1-2,few,TRBD1,14,CASSRDGTGGGYTF,TGTGCCAGCAGCCGCGATGGGACAGGGGGAGGCTACACCTTC
TRBV6-2/TRBV6-3,TRBJ2-1,few,TRBD2,18,CASIPRASGSGTYNEQFF,TGTGCCAGCATCCCACGTGCTAGCGGGAGCGGGACCTACAATGAGCAGTTCTTC
TRBV12-3/TRBV12-4,TRBJ1-6,medium-sized,-,13,CASSFEGNSPLHF,TGTGCCAGCAGTTTTGAGGGTAATTCACCCCTCCACTTT
TRBV7-3,TRBJ2-2,few,-,17,CASSQKSVGANTGELFF,TGTGCCAGCAGCCAAAAGAGTGTGGGGGCGAACACCGGGGAGCTGTTTTTT
TRBV7-3,TRBJ2-3,-,-,15,CASSSPSTGVDTQYF,TGTGCCAGCAGCTCCCCGAGCACTGGGGTGGATACGCAGTATTTT
TRBV11-2,TRBJ1-1,few,-,13,CASSLIQGYEAFF,TGTGCCAGCAGCTTGATACAGGGTTATGAAGCTTTCTTT
TRBV27,TRBJ1-4,few,TRBD1,16,CASSFLRQGRVEKLFF,TGTGCCAGCAGTTTTCTAAGACAGGGAAGAGTTGAAAAACTGTTTTTT
TRBV2,TRBJ2-7,medium-sized,-,12,CASSGTGREQYF,TGTGCCAGCAGTGGCACAGGGCGGGAGCAGTACTTC
TRBV7-3,TRBJ2-1,-,-,13,CASSLEGLNEQFF,TGTGCCAGCAGCTTGGAGGGTCTCAATGAGCAGTTCTTC
TRBV20-1,TRBJ2-7,-,-,13,CSAAPGIDYEQYF,TGCAGTGCGGCTCCCGGGATCGACTACGAGCAGTACTTC
TRBV5-1,TRBJ1-3,-,-,13,CASTTGPGNTIYF,TGCGCCAGTACCACGGGGCCCGGAAACACCATATATTTT
TRBV9,TRBJ2-2,-,-,17,CAISARTFGLNTGELFF,TGTGCCATCAGCGCCCGTACTTTCGGGTTAAACACCGGGGAGCTGTTCTTT
TRBV30,TRBJ1-2,many,-,13,CAQRWGRGRGYTF,TGTGCCCAAAGGTGGGGCAGGGGACGAGGCTACACCTTC
TRBV20-1,TRBJ1-5,few,-,12,CSAVGGNQPQHF,TGCAGTGCGGTAGGGGGCAATCAGCCCCAGCATTTT
TRBV2,TRBJ1-6,-,TRBD1,15,CASSVSGTGDSPLHF,TGTGCCAGCAGCGTATCCGGGACAGGGGATTCACCCCTCCACTTT